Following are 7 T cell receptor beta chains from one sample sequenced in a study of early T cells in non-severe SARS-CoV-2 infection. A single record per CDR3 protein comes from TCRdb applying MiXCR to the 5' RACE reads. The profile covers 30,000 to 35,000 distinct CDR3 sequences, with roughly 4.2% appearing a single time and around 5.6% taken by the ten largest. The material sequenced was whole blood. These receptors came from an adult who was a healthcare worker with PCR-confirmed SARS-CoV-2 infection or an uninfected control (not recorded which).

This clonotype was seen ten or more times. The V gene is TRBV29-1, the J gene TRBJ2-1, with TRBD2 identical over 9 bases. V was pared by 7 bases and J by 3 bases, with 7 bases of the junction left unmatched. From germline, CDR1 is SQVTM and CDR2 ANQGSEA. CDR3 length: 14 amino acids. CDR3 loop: CSAPIAGDYNEQFF. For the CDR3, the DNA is TGCAGCGCCCCCATAGCGGGAGACTACAATGAGCAGTTCTTC.

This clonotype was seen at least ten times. CDR3 nucleotide sequence: TGCGCCAGCAGCCAACCAGGGACAGGCCCCCGCTACACCTTC. This sequence encodes CASSQPGTGPRYTF. The V call is TRBV4-1, the J call TRBJ1-2; TRBD1 matches 8 bases. V was pared by 2 bases and J by 9 bases, with 8 bases of the junction left unmatched. The CDR3 has 14 amino acids. Germline CDR1 MGHRA, CDR2 YSYEKL.

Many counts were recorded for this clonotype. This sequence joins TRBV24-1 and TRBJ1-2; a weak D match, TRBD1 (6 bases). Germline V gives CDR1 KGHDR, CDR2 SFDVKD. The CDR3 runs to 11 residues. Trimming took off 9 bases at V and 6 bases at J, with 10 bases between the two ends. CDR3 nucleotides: TGTGCCACCCAGGGGTTCCATGGCTACACCTTC. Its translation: CATQGFHGYTF.

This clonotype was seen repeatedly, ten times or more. Here the CDR3 DNA reads TGTGCCACCAGCACCCACAATGAGCAGTTCTTC. Translating it yields CATSTHNEQFF. The genes are TRBV15 and TRBJ2-1; D is undetermined. The germline V gene encodes CDR1 LNHNV and CDR2 YYDKDF (reference sequence). Trimming pared 4 bases from V and 5 bases from J, leaving 3 bases between. There are 11 residues in the CDR3.

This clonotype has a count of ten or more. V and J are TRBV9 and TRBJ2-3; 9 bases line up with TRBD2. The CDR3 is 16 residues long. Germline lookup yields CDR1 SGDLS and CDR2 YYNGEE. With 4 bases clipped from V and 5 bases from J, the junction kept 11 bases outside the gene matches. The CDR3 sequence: CASSLLGGRVGDTQYF. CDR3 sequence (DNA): TGTGCCAGCAGCCTCCTAGGCGGGAGGGTGGGAGATACGCAGTATTTT.

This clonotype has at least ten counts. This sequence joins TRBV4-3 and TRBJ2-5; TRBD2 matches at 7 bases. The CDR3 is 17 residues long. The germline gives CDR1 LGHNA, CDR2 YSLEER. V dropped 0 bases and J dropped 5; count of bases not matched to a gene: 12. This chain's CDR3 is CASSQDGLERGAETQYF. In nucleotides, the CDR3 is TGCGCCAGCAGCCAAGATGGACTAGAGAGAGGGGCGGAGACCCAGTACTTC.

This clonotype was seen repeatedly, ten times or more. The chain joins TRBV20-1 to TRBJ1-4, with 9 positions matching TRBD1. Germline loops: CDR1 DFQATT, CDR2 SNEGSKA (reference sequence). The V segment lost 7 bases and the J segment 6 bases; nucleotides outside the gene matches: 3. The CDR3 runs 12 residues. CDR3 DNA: TGCAGTGTTCGGGACAGGGATGAAAAACTGTTTTTT. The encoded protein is CSVRDRDEKLFF.